Listed here are 11 T cell receptor beta chains from one sample, sequenced in a study of blood T cells in healthy people across ages. Using a J-beta primer mix together with a sample-barcoded 5' primer, a second PCR was run for roughly 6 to 12 cycles. TCRdb itself ran the 5' RACE reads through MiXCR, one entry per CDR3 protein. The sample records 540,000 or so distinct CDR3 sequences, 25% to 30% being singletons. Material for sequencing was blood. The receptors originated from a woman aged 70-85 years in good health.

This clonotype was seen a handful of times. This chain connects TRBV6-1 to TRBJ2-3; either TRBD1 or TRBD2 may supply D (5 bases each). Germline assignment: CDR1 MNHNS and CDR2 SASEGT. Trimming cost V 4 bases and J 2 bases, with 22 bases left between them. This CDR3 region has 18 residues. CDR3 in amino acids: CASSARSQGPHPTDTQYF. CDR3 bases: TGTGCCAGCAGTGCCCGGTCCCAGGGACCACACCCCACAGATACGCAGTATTTT.

This clonotype was picked up many times. The rearrangement uses TRBV12-3 or TRBV12-4 and TRBJ2-3; D call uncertain. V gave up 2 bases and J gave up 1 base, with 4 bases separating them. The CDR3 loop spans 13 amino acids. The CDR3 reads CASSLHRTDTQYF. The CDR3 nucleotides read TGTGCCAGCAGTTTACATCGCACAGATACGCAGTATTTT.

The chain couples TRBV7-2 to TRBJ2-5; perhaps TRBD2 as D (7 bases). Matching the DNA end better, TRBJ2-1 makes the J call doubtful. This CDR3 spans 15 amino acids. The germline V gene has CDR1 SGHTA and CDR2 FQGNSA. CDR3 residues: CASSLGGGLRGTQFF. The CDR3 bases are TGTGCCAGCAGCCTAGGGGGGGGCCTCAGAGGGACGCAGTTCTTC.

The V gene is TRBV7-3, the J gene TRBJ2-1, with 9 bases matching TRBD1. Unmatched junction bases numbered 5, after V lost 4 bases and J lost 4 bases. Germline assignment: CDR1 SGHTA and CDR2 FQGTGA. The CDR3 has 15 amino acids. CDR3 DNA: TGTGCCAGCAGCTCCGGACAGGGGAAATACAATGAGCAGTTCTTC. It codes for CASSSGQGKYNEQFF. The whole variable domain, remainder taken from reference TRBV7-3 and TRBJ2-1, is GAGVSQTPSNKVTEKGKYVELRCDPISGHTALYWYRQSLGQGPEFLIYFQGTGAADDSGLPNDRFFAVRPEGSVSTLKIQRTERGDSAVYLCASSSGQGKYNEQFFGPGTRLTVL.

In its sample, this clonotype was seen a few times. This chain connects TRBV5-1 to TRBJ2-1; 7 positions agree with TRBD1. J was trimmed by 5 bases and V by 0 bases; bases with no gene match: 5. The CDR3 sequence is 15 residues long. The germline V gene encodes CDR1 SGHRS and CDR2 YFSETQ. CDR3 sequence: CASSLVRGRDNEQFF. The CDR3 DNA is TGCGCCAGCAGCTTGGTAAGGGGGCGCGACAATGAGCAGTTCTTC.

V and J are TRBV14 and TRBJ2-5; 7 bases align to TRBD1. Trimming took 4 bases from V and 5 from J; bases not matched to a gene: 10. Germline V gene data show CDR1 as SGHDN and CDR2 as FVKESK. This CDR3 has 15 residues. CDR3 nucleotide sequence: TGTGCCAGCAGCCGAAAACAGGGGTTGAGGGAGACCCAGTACTTC. Protein sequence: CASSRKQGLRETQYF.

This chain joins TRBV7-2 and TRBJ2-7; D is perhaps TRBD1 (6 bases). Trimming cost V 5 bases and J 0 bases, with 11 bases left between them. The CDR3 spans 14 residues. The germline gives CDR1 SGHTA, CDR2 FQGNSA. Here the CDR3 reads CASSPGQVSYEQYF. For the CDR3, the DNA is TGTGCCAGCAGCCCGGGACAAGTCTCCTACGAGCAGTACTTC.

This clonotype was counted between two and nine times. This rearrangement joins TRBV20-1 to TRBJ1-6; unclear D gene. Trimming cost V 0 bases and J 10 bases, with 19 bases left between them. The CDR3 consists of 16 residues. Germline lookup yields CDR1 DFQATT and CDR2 SNEGSKA (reference sequence). CDR3 loop: CSARDTRRGEDSPLHF. For the CDR3, the DNA is TGCAGTGCTAGAGATACCCGACGCGGGGAGGACTCACCCCTCCACTTT.

This clonotype was recorded a few times. The chain links TRBV5-5 to TRBJ2-3; 8 bases align to TRBD1. There are 15 residues in the CDR3. The J segment lost 4 bases and the V segment lost 0 bases, leaving 4 bases of the junction unmatched. Germline V gene data show CDR1 as SGHKS and CDR2 as YYEKEE (reference sequence). The chain's CDR3 is CASSLGQGSADTQYF. The DNA of the CDR3 is TGTGCCAGCAGCTTGGGACAGGGGAGCGCAGATACGCAGTATTTT.

The chain has TRBV29-1 and TRBJ2-1, with 15 bases aligning to TRBD2. The V gene end was trimmed by 4 bases and the J gene end by 6 bases; junction bases not matched to a gene: 7. The CDR3 is 16 amino acids. CDR1 SQVTM and CDR2 ANQGSEA come from the germline V gene. The CDR3 sequence: CSVGRGLAGGFNEQFF. For the CDR3, the DNA is TGCAGCGTTGGGAGGGGACTAGCGGGGGGTTTCAATGAGCAGTTCTTC.

The gene calls are TRBV28 and TRBJ1-4; the D gene is possibly TRBD1 (6 bases). The germline gives CDR1 MDHEN, CDR2 SYDVKM. The CDR3 is 14 amino acids. V was shortened by 3 bases and J by 4 bases, with 9 bases between the two germline ends. The CDR3 sequence: CASSFQGHNEKLFF. As DNA, the CDR3 is TGTGCCAGCAGTTTCCAGGGGCATAATGAAAAACTGTTTTTT. The full variable domain, with the rest looked up from reference TRBV28 and TRBJ1-4, is DVKVTQSSRYLVKRTGEKVFLECVQDMDHENMFWYRQDPGLGLRLIYFSYDVKMKEKGDIPEGYSVSREKKERFSLILESASTNQTSMYLCASSFQGHNEKLFFGSGTQLSVL.